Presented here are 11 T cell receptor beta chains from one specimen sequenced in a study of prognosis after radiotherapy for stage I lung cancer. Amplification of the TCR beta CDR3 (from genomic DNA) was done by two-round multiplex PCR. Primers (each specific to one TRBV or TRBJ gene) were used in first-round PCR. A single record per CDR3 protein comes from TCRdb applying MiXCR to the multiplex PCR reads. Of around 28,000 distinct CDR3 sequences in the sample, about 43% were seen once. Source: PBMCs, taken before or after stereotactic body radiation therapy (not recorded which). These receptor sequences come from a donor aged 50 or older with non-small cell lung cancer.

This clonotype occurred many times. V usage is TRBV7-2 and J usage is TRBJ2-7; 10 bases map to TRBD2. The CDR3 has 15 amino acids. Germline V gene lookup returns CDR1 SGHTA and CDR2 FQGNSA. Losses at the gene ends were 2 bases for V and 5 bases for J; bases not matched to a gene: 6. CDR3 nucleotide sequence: TGTGCCAGCAGCTTACTGTCTAGCGGGAGCCACGAGCAGTACTTC. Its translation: CASSLLSSGSHEQYF.

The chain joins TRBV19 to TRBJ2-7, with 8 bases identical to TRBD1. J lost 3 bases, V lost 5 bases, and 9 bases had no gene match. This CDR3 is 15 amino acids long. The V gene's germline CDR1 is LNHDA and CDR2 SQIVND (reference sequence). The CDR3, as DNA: TGTGCCAGTAGTGTCGCAGGGGGCGCGGGCTACGAGCAGTACTTC. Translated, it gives CASSVAGGAGYEQYF.

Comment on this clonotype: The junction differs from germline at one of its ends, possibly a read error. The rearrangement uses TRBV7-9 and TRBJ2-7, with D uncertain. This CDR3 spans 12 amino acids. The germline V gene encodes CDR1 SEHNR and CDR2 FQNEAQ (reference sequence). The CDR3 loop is CARSLVGYEQYF. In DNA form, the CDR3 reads TGTGCCAGAAGCTTAGTGGGATACGAGCAGTACTTC.

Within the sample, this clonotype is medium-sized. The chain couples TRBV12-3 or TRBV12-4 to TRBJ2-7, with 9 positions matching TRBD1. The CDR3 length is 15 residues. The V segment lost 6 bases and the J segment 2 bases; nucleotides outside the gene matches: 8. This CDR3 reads CASRKTGTGTYEQYF. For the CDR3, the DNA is TGTGCCAGCAGAAAGACCGGGACAGGGACCTACGAGCAGTACTTC.

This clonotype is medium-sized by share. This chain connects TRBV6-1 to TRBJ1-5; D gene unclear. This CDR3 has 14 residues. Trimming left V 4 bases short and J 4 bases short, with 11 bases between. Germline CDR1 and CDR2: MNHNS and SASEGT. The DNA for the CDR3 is TGTGCCAGCAGTGGGCCCTACTTAAATCAGCCCCAGCATTTT. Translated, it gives CASSGPYLNQPQHF.

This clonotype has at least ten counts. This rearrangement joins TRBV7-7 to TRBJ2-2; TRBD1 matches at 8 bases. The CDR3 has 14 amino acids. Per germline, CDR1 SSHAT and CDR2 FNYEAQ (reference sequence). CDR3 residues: CATQTGGRTGELFF. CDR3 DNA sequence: TGTGCAACTCAAACAGGGGGAAGGACCGGGGAGCTGTTTTTT.

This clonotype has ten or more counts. The CDR3 protein is CASSLAGPDNEQFF. The CDR3 nucleotides are TGTGCCAGCAGTTTGGCAGGACCTGACAATGAGCAGTTCTTC. The chain links TRBV12-3 or TRBV12-4 to TRBJ2-1; no definite D call. V was clipped by 3 bases and J by 5 bases, with 11 bases between them. The CDR3 spans 14 residues.

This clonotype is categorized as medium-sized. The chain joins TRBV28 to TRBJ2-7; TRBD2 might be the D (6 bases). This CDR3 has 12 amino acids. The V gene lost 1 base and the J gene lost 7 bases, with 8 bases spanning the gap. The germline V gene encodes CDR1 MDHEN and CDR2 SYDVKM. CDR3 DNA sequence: TGTGCCAGCAGTTTATATGGGGGGGAGCAGTACTTC. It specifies CASSLYGGEQYF.

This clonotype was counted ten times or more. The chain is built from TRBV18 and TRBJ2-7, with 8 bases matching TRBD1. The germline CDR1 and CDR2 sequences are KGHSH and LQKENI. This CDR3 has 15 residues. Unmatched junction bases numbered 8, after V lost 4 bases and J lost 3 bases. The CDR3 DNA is TGTGCCAGCTCACTCTCCGGACAGGGATTCTACGAGCAGTACTTC. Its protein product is CASSLSGQGFYEQYF.

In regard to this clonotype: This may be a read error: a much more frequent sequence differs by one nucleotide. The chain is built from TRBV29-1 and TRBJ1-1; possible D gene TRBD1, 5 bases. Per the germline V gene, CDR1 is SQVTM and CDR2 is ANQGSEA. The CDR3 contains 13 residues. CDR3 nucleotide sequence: TGCAGCGCATCCGAGGGGACGAACACTGAATCTTTCTTT. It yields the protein CSASEGTNTESFF. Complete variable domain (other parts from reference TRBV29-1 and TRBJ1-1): SAVISQKPSRDICQRGTSLTIQCQVDSQVTMMFWYRQQPGQSLTLIATANQGSEATYESGFVIDKFPISRPNLTFSTLTVSNMSPEDSSIYLCSASEGTNTESFFGQGTRLTVV.

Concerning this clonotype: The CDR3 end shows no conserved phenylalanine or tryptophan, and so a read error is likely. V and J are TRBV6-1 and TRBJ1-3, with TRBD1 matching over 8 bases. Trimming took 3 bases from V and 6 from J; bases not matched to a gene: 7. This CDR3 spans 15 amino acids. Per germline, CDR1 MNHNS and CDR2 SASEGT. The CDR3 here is CASSDTGQGINTIYL. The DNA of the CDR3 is TGTGCCAGCAGTGACACCGGACAGGGAATAAACACCATATATCTT.